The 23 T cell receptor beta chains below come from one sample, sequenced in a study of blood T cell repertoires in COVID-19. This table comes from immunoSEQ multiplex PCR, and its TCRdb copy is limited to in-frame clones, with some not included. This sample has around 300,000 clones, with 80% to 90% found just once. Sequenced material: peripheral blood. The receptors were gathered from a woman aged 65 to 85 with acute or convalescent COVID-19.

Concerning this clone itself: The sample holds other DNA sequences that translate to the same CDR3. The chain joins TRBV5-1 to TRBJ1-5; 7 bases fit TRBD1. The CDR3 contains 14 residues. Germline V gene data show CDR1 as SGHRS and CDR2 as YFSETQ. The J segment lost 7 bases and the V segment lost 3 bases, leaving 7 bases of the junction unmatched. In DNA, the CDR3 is TGCGCCAGCAGCTGGACAGGTGAAGGACAGCCCCAGCATTTT. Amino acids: CASSWTGEGQPQHF.

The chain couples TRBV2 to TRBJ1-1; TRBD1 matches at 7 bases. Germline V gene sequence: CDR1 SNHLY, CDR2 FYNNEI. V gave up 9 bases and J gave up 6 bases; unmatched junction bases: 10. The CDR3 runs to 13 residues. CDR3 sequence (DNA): TGTGCCAGAAACAGGGGCAGCGAACCTGAAGCTTTCTTT. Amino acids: CARNRGSEPEAFF.

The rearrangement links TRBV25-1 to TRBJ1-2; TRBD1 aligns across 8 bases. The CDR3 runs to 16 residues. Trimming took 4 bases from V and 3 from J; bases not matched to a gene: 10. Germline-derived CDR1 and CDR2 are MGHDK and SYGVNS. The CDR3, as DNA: TGTGCCAGCAGTGCAGCAGGGGGCAGCTTGGACTATGGCTACACCTTC. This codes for CASSAAGGSLDYGYTF.

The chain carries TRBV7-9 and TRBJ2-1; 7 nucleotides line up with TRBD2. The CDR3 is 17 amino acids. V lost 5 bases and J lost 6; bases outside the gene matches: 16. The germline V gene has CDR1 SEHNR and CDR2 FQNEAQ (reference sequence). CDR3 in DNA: TGTGCCAGCAGCCCGCGGGTCAGTCCGGGGAGGGGCAATGAGCAGTTCTTC. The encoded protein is CASSPRVSPGRGNEQFF.

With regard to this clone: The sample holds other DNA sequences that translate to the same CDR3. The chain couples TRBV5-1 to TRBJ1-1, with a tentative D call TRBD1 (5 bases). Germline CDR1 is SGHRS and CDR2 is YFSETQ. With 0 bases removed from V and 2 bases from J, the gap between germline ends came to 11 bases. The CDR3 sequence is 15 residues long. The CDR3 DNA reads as TGCGCCAGCAGCTTGGTCGGGGGATTAAACACTGAAGCTTTCTTT. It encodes CASSLVGGLNTEAFF.

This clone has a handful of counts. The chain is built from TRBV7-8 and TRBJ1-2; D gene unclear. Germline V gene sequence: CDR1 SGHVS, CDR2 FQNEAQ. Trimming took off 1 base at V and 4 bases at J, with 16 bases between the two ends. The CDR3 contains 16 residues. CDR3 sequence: CASSLGTYGLSYGYTF. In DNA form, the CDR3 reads TGTGCCAGCAGCTTAGGAACCTATGGACTGAGCTATGGCTACACCTTC.

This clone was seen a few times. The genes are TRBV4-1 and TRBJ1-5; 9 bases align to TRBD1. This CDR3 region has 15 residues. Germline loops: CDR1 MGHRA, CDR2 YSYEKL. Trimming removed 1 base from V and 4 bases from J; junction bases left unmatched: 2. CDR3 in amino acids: CASSQAGTGNQPQHF. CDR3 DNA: TGCGCCAGCAGCCAAGCCGGGACAGGGAATCAGCCCCAGCATTTT.

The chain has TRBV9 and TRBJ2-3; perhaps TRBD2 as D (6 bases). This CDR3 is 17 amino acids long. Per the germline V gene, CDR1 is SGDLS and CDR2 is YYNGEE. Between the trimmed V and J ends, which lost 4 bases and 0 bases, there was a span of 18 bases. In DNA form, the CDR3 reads TGTGCCAGCAGCTTCGGAACCGGGACTGCTAGCACAGATACGCAGTATTTT. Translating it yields CASSFGTGTASTDTQYF.

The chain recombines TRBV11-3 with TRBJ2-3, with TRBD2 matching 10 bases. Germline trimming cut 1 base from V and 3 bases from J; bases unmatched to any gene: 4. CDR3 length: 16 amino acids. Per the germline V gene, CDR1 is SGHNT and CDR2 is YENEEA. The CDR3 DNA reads TGTGCCAGCAGCTTAGGCCCTAGCGGGGGTACAGATACGCAGTATTTT. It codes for CASSLGPSGGTDTQYF. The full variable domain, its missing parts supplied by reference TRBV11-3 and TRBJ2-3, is EAGVVQSPRYKIIEKKQPVAFWCNPISGHNTLYWYLQNLGQGPELLIRYENEEAVDDSQLPKDRFSAERLKGVDSTLKIQPAELGDSAVYLCASSLGPSGGTDTQYFGPGTRLTVL.

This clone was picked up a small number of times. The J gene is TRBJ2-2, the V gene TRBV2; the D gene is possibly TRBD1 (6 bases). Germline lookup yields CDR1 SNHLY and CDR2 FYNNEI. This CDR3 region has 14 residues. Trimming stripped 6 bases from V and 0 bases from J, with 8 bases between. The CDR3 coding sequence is TGTGCCAGCAGGGGGGCGGCGAACACCGGGGAGCTGTTTTTT. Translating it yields CASRGAANTGELFF.

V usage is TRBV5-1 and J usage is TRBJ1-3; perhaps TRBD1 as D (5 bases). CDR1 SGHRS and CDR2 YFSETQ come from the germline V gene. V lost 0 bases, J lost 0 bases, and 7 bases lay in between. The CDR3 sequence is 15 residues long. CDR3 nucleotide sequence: TGCGCCAGCAGCTTGGAGGGGTTCTCTGGAAACACCATATATTTT. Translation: CASSLEGFSGNTIYF. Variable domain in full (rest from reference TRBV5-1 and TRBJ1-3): KAGVTQTPRYLIKTRGQQVTLSCSPISGHRSVSWYQQTPGQGLQFLFEYFSETQRNKGNFPGRFSGRQFSNSRSEMNVSTLELGDSALYLCASSLEGFSGNTIYFGEGSWLTVV.

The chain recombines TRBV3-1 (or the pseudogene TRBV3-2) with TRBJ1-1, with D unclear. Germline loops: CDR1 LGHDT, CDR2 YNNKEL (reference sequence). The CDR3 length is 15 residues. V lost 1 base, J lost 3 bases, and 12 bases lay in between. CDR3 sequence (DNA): TGTGCCAGCAGCCAAGGTTCGGGAACGGACACTGAAGCTTTCTTT. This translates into CASSQGSGTDTEAFF.

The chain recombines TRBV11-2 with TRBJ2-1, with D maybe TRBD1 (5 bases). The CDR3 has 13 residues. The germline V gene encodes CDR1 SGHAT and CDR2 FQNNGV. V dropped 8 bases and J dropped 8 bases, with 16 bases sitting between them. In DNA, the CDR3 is TGTGCCAGCCGCAGGGTATTCGGAGATGAGCAGTTCTTC. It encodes CASRRVFGDEQFF.

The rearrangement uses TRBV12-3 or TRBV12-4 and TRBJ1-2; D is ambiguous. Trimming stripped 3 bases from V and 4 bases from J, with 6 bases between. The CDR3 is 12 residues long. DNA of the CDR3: TGTGCCAGCAGTTTGGGGAGCTATGGCTACACCTTC. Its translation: CASSLGSYGYTF.

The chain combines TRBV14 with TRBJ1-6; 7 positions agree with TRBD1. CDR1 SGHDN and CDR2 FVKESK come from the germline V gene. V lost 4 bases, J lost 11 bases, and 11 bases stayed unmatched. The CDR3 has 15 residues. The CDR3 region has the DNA TGTGCCAGCAGCCGAGACTTCGGGACAGTCACACCCCTCCACTTT. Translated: CASSRDFGTVTPLHF.

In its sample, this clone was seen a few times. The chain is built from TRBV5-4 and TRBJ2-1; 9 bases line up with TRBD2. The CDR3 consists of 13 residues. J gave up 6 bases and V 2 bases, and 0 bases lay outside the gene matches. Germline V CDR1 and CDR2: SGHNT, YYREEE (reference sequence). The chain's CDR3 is CASSLAGGNEQFF. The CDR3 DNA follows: TGTGCCAGCAGCTTAGCGGGGGGCAATGAGCAGTTCTTC.

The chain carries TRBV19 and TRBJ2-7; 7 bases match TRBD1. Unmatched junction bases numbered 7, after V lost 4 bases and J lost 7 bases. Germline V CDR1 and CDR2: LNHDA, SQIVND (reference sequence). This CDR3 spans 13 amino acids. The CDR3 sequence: CASSTDRLQEQYF. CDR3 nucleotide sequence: TGTGCCAGTAGTACGGACAGGCTGCAAGAGCAGTACTTC.

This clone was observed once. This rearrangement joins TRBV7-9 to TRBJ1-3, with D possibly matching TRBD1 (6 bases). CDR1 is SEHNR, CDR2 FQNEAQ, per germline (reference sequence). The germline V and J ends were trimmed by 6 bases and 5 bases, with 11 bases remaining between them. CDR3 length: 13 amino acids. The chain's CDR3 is CASRLGARNTIYF. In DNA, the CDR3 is TGTGCCAGCAGGCTGGGGGCCCGAAACACCATATATTTT.

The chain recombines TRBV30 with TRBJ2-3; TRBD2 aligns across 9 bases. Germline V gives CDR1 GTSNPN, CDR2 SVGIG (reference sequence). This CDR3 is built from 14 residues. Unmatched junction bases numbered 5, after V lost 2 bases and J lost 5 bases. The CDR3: CAWSWAGGRDTQYF. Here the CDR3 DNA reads TGTGCCTGGAGTTGGGCGGGGGGGAGAGATACGCAGTATTTT.

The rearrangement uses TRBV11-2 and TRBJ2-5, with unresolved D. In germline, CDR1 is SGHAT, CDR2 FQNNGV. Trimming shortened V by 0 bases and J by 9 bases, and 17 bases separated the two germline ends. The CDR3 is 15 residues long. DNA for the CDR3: TGTGCCAGCAGCTTAGAGCCCTCTGCCCCCGCGGCCCAGTACTTC. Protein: CASSLEPSAPAAQYF.

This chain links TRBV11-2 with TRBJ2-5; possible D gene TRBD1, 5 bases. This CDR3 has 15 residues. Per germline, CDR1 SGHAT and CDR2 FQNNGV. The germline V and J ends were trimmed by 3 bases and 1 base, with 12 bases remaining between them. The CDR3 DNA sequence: TGTGCCAGCAGCTTTGGGGCCTCAGGCCAAGAGACCCAGTACTTC. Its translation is CASSFGASGQETQYF.

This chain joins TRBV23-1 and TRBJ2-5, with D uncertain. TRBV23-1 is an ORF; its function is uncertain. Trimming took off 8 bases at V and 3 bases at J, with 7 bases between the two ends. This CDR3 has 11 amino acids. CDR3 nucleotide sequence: TGCGCCAGCGTCTGCGAAGAGACCCAGTACTTC. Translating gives CASVCEETQYF.

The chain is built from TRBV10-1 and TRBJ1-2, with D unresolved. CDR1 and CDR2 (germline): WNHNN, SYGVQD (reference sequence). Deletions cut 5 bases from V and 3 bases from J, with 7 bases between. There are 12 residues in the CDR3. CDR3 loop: CASSTGDYGYTF. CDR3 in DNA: TGCGCCAGCAGTACCGGAGACTATGGCTACACCTTC.